This T cell receptor beta chain was sequenced in a study of control samples from healthy donors and cancer patients. The CDR3 loop spans 15 amino acids. Per germline, CDR1 SGHAT and CDR2 FQNNGV. With V trimmed by 5 bases and J by 5 bases, 9 bases remained unmatched. Assay: immunoSEQ multiplex PCR; the TCRdb copy retains only in-frame clones and omits some. This sample carries under 450,000 clones, 90% of them seen once, and the ten largest clones take around 6.8%. Sequencing was carried out using PBMCs. The sequence derives from a man aged 40-50 years with head and neck cancer. V and J are TRBV11-2 and TRBJ2-5, with 9 positions matching TRBD1. CDR3 region: CASSPPGTGFETQYF. For the CDR3, the DNA is TGTGCCAGCAGCCCCCCCGGGACAGGGTTCGAGACCCAGTACTTC.